Each of the 8 T cell receptor beta chains below was sequenced from the same sample in a study of cytomegalovirus exposure and HLA in healthy donors. 60 Vbeta and 13 Jbeta primers were used in PCR. TCRdb's copy holds only in-frame clones and misses some; the assay was immunoSEQ multiplex PCR. The sample includes roughly 170,000 clones, around four fifths seen only once; the top ten take 1.4% to 1.5%. Sequenced input: PBMCs. The receptors here all came from a woman aged 25 to 39 in good health and CMV-seropositive.

The chain joins TRBV1 to TRBJ1-5. TRBV1 constitutes a pseudogene. CDR3 length: 18 residues. In DNA, the CDR3 is TGCACCAGCAGCCAACCTGCTTTGGGTACGGGAGGCAATCAGCCCCAGCATTTT. Translation: CTSSQPALGTGGNQPQHF.

J is TRBJ2-7 and V is TRBV6-1; 8 bases match TRBD2. CDR1 is MNHNS, CDR2 SASEGT, per germline. This CDR3 is 16 amino acids long. The V gene end was trimmed by 0 bases and the J gene end by 3 bases; junction bases not matched to a gene: 7. This CDR3 is CASSEAGTSGYYEQYF. The CDR3 nucleotides read TGTGCCAGCAGTGAAGCGGGAACTAGCGGATACTACGAGCAGTACTTC.

A remark on this clone: Other nucleotide sequences in the sample specify the same CDR3. The rearrangement joins TRBV5-4 to TRBJ2-1; the match to TRBD1 covers 9 bases. The CDR3 totals 15 residues. With 2 bases clipped from V and 3 bases from J, the junction kept 3 bases outside the gene matches. Germline CDR1 and CDR2: SGHNT and YYREEE (reference sequence). The CDR3 DNA sequence: TGTGCCAGCAGCTTAGACAGGGGGGGCTACAATGAGCAGTTCTTC. This codes for CASSLDRGGYNEQFF.

J is TRBJ1-4 and V is TRBV15; unclear D gene. V was clipped by 0 bases and J by 8 bases, with 16 bases between them. This CDR3 has 16 amino acids. CDR1 LNHNV and CDR2 YYDKDF come from the germline V gene (reference sequence). Written as DNA, the CDR3 is TGTGCCACCAGCAGAGATCCCCAGCAGGATGGAGAAAAACTGTTTTTT. Protein sequence: CATSRDPQQDGEKLFF.

The chain couples TRBV5-6 to TRBJ1-2; D is undetermined. The CDR3 is made up of 11 amino acids. Per germline, CDR1 SGHDT and CDR2 YYEEEE. V lost 3 bases and J lost 2, with 2 bases in between. The CDR3 here is CASSSNYGYTF. The CDR3 DNA follows: TGTGCCAGCAGCTCGAACTATGGCTACACCTTC.

The CDR3 protein is CASSPGTTGAGEKLFF. As DNA, the CDR3 is TGTGCCAGCAGTCCCGGAACGACAGGGGCAGGCGAAAAACTGTTTTTT. The chain is built from TRBV27 and TRBJ1-4; 8 bases map to TRBD1. In germline, CDR1 is MNHEY, CDR2 SMNVEV (reference sequence). Germline trimming cut 5 bases from V and 8 bases from J; bases unmatched to any gene: 13. The CDR3 contains 16 residues.

The rearrangement uses TRBV28 and TRBJ2-2, with 12 bases matching TRBD1. Trimming cost V 10 bases and J 5 bases; bases outside gene matches: 14. Germline CDR1 is MDHEN and CDR2 is SYDVKM. The CDR3 spans 17 residues. The CDR3 loop reads CATDDRDRGLFTGELFF. The CDR3 DNA reads as TGTGCCACCGATGATAGGGACAGGGGGCTGTTTACCGGGGAGCTGTTTTTT.

This chain links TRBV5-1 with TRBJ2-3; TRBD2 matches 10 bases. V shed 0 bases and J 2 bases; nucleotides not matched to a gene: 3. This CDR3 region has 16 residues. Per the germline V gene, CDR1 is SGHRS and CDR2 is YFSETQ. The CDR3 DNA is TGCGCCAGCAGCTTGGGGACTAGCGGTAACACAGATACGCAGTATTTT. It translates to CASSLGTSGNTDTQYF.